Sequencing of this T cell receptor (beta chain) was carried out in a study of cytomegalovirus exposure and HLA in healthy donors. On the study more broadly: Early release data held 85 million or so unique TCRs from HLA-typed donors. Whole-study results and caveats: Overall, roughly 160 TCR beta chains were annotated as cytomegalovirus-associated.

Note on this clone: The antigen is undetermined.

This PCR relied on a set of 60 Vbeta primers and 13 Jbeta primers. Original processing methods: Roughly 11 million of the roughly 80 million unique TCR beta chains counted in a later analysis were shared. Some clones are missing from TCRdb's copy, which holds only in-frame ones; the method was immunoSEQ multiplex PCR. V and J calls and clone size follow that table, whereas D and trimming were derived from the DNA. The sample records about 180,000 clones, around 85% being singletons. With 5 bases clipped from V and 5 bases from J, the junction kept 14 bases outside the gene matches. CDR3 size: 16 residues. In germline, CDR1 is WNHNN, CDR2 SYGVQD (reference sequence).

The chain is built from TRBV10-1 and TRBJ2-5, with TRBD2 identical over 7 bases. The source is a boy between 2 and 10 years old in good health and CMV-seronegative. Sequenced: PBMCs. The CDR3 DNA follows: TGCGCCAGCAGTCCAACCCGGGGCCTCGGGAGGGAGACCCAGTACTTC. This encodes CASSPTRGLGRETQYF.